The source of this TCR beta chain is a study of cytomegalovirus exposure and HLA in healthy donors. The CDR3 has 14 residues. The V gene lost 4 bases and the J gene lost 6 bases, with 16 bases spanning the gap. Germline CDR1 and CDR2: SGHRS and YFSETQ. 13 Jbeta primers and 60 Vbeta primers were used for the PCR. Using immunoSEQ multiplex PCR, the repertoire was profiled, and TCRdb retains in-frame clones only, with some absent. Of around 49,000 clones listed, 80% were seen once; the top ten hold approximately 7.6%. V and J are TRBV5-1 and TRBJ1-2, with D tentatively TRBD1 (6 bases). The specimen sequenced was PBMCs. The TCR sequence derives from a young man in good health and CMV-seropositive. CDR3 amino acids: CASSPDQGIHGYTF. DNA for the CDR3: TGCGCCAGCAGCCCTGATCAGGGGATCCATGGCTACACCTTC.